The 2 T cell receptor beta chains below come from one sample, sequenced in a study of CXCR3-negative and CXCR3-positive naive CD8 T cells. With UMI labels, 5' RACE was used to prepare the TRB cDNA libraries. Using the 5' RACE reads, TCRdb records one entry per CDR3 protein without DNA. The repertoire table contains under 50,000 distinct CDR3 sequences. Sequencing input: naive CXCR3- CD8+ T cells from blood. The subset here: CD45RO-CCR7+CD27+CD95- naive CD8+ T cells lacking CXCR3 (TNR3-). These receptors all stem from a human donor in good health. Some clones in this sample may be carry-over from other donors' samples.

The J gene is TRBJ2-7, the V gene TRBV20-1; TCRdb outputs TRBD1, but without DNA this stays unchecked. CDR1 and CDR2 from the germline V gene are DFQATT and SNEGSKA (reference sequence). The CDR3 spans 15 residues. CDR3 region: CSATTDRAVIYEQYF.

The CDR3 loop is CASIWQPYEQYF. This chain connects TRBV2 to TRBJ2-7. The CDR3 has 12 amino acids. The germline V gene encodes CDR1 SNHLY and CDR2 FYNNEI.